The clone carrying this T cell receptor (beta chain) was recorded at least ten times. Its matching antigen is unknown. Genomic DNA of each subset was evenly split across several immunoSEQ plates. Study processing details: Filtering of immunoSEQ junctional sequences could not match full-length read filtering. This table comes from immunoSEQ multiplex PCR, and its TCRdb copy is limited to in-frame clones, with some not included. V and J calls and clone size are as listed in that table; D and trimming were resolved from the DNA. The profile shows approximately 250,000 clones, 65% of them singletons. Trimming at V came to 5 bases and at J to 4 bases, leaving 4 bases not matched to a gene. This CDR3 has 14 residues. Looked up from germline, CDR1 is LNHDA and CDR2 is SQIVND (reference sequence). These data are taken from a study of shared clonotypes between healthy human individuals. Whole-study findings and limits: It was the non-shared clonotypes that had lower generation probabilities than clonotypes shared by all four donors.

The chain employs TRBV19 and TRBJ2-5, with 10 nucleotides matching TRBD2. The specimen was memory CD4+ T cells sorted from blood. Subset noted: CD45RA-negative fraction. This clonotype originated in a man between 25 and 39 years old in good health. The CDR3 is CASSPRLAGETQYF. The DNA for the CDR3 is TGTGCCAGTAGTCCGCGACTAGCGGGAGAGACCCAGTACTTC.